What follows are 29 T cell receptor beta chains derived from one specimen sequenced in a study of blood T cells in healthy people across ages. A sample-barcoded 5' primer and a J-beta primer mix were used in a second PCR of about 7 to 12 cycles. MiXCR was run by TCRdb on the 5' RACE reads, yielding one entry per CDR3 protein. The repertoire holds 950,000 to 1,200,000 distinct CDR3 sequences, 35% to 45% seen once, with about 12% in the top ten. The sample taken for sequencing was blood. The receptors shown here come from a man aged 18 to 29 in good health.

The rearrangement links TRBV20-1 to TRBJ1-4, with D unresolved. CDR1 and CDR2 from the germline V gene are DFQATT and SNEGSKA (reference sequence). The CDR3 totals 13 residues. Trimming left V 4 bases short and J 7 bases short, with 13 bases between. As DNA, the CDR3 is TGCAGTGCTACCCCGACTTTCCGTGAAAAACTGTTTTTT. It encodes CSATPTFREKLFF.

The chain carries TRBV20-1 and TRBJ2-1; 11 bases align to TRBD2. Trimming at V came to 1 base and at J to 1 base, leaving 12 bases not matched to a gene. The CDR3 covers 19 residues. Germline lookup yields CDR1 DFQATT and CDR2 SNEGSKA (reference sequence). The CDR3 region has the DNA TGCAGTGCTAGAGCCGTTCCTAGCGGGGGGCTGTCTTCCTACAATGAGCAGTTCTTC. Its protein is CSARAVPSGGLSSYNEQFF.

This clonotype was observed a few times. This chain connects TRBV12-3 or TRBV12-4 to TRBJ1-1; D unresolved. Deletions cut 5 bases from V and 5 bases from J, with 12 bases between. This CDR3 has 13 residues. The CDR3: CASSPTVGTEAFF. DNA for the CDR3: TGTGCCAGCAGTCCCACAGTGGGTACTGAAGCTTTCTTT.

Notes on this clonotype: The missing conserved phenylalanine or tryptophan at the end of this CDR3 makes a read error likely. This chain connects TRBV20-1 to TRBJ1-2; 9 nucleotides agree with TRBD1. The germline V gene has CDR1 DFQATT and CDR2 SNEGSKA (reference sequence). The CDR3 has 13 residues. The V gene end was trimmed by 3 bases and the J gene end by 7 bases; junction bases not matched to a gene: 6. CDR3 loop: CSASPGTGIGYTI. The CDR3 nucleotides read TGCAGTGCTAGCCCCGGGACAGGGATTGGCTACACCATC.

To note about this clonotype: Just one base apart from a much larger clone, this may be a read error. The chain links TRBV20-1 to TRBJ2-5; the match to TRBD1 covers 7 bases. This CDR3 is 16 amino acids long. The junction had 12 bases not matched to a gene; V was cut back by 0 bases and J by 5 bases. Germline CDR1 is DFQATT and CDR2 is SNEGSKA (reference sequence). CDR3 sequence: CSARDRSGGFFETQYF. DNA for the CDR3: TGCAGTGCTAGAGATCGTTCAGGGGGTTTTTTTGAGACCCAGTACTTC.

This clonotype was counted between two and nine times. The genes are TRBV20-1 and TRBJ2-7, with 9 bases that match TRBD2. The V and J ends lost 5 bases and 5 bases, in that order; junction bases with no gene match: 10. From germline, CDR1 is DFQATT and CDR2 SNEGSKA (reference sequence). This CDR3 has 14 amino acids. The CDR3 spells CSARPLAGIDEQYF. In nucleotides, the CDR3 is TGCAGTGCTCGCCCCCTAGCGGGGATTGACGAGCAGTACTTC.

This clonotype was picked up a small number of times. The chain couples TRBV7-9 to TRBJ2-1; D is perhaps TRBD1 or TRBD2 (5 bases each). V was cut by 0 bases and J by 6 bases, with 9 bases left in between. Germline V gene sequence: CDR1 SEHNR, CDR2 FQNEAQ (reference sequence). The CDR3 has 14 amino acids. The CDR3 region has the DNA TGTGCCAGCAGCTTAGCGCTTGGGGGCAATGAGCAGTTCTTC. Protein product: CASSLALGGNEQFF.

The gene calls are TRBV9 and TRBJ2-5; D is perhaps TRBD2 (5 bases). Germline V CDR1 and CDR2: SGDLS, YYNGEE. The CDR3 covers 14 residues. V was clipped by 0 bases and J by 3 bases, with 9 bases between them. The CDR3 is CASSVGYGKETQYF. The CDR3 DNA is TGTGCCAGCAGCGTAGGTTACGGGAAAGAGACCCAGTACTTC.

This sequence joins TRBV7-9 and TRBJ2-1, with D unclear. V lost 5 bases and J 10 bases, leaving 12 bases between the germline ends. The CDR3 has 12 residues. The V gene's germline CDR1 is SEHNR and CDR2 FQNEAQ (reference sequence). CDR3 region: CASSLGWLEQFF. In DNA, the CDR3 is TGTGCCAGCAGCCTCGGGTGGTTGGAGCAGTTCTTC.

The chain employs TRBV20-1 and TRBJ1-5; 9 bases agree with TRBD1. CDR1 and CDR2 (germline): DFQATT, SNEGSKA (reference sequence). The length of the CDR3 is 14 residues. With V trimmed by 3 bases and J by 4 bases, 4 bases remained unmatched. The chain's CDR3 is CSARSDRGNQPQHF. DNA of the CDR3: TGCAGTGCTAGGTCGGACAGGGGAAATCAGCCCCAGCATTTT.

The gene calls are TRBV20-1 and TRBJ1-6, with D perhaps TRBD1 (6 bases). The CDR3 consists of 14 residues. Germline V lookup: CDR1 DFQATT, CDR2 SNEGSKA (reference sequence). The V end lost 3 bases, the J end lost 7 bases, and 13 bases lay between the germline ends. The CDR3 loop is CSARTGTKNSPLHF. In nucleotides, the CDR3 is TGCAGTGCTAGGACCGGGACAAAGAATTCACCCCTCCACTTT.

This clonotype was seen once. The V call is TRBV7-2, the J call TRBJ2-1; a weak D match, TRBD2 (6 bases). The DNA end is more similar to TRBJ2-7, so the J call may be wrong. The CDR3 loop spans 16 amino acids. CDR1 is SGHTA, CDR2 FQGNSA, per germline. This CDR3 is CASSFAHTSSYNEQYF. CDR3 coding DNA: TGTGCCAGCAGCTTTGCTCATACTAGCTCCTACAATGAGCAGTACTTC.

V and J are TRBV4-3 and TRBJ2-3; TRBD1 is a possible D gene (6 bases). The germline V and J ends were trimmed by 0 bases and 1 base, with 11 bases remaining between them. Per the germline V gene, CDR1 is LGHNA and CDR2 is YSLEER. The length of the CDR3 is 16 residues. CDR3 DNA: TGCGCCAGCAGCCAAGATAGCAGGGGTGGCACAGATACGCAGTATTTT. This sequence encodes CASSQDSRGGTDTQYF.

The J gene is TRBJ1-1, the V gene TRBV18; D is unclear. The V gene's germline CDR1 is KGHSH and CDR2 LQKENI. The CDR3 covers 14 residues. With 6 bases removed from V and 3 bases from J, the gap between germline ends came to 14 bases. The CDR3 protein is CASSVSGQYTEAFF. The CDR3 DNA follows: TGTGCCAGCTCCGTTAGCGGGCAGTACACTGAAGCTTTCTTT. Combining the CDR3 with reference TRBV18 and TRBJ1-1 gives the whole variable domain NAGVMQNPRHLVRRRGQEARLRCSPMKGHSHVYWYRQLPEEGLKFMVYLQKENIIDESGMPKERFSAEFPKEGPSILRIQQVVRGDSAAYFCASSVSGQYTEAFFGQGTRLTVV.

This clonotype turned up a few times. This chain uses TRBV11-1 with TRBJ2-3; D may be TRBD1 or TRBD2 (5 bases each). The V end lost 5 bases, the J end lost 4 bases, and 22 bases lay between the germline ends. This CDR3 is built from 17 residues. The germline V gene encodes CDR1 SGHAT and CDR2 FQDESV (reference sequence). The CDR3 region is CASSLPGISAVADTQYF. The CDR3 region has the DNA TGTGCCAGCAGCCTCCCAGGGATTAGCGCGGTCGCAGATACGCAGTATTTT.

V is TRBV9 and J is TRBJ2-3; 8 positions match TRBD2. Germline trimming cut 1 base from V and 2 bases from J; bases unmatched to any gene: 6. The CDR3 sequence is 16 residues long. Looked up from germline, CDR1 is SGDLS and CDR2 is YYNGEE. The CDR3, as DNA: TGTGCCAGCAGCGTAAGCGGGGGCCCCATCACAGATACGCAGTATTTT. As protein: CASSVSGGPITDTQYF.

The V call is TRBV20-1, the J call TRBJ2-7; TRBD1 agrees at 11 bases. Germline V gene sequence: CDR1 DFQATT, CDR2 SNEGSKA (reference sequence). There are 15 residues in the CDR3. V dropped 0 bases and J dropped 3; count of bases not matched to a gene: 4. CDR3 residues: CSAREGTGGLYEQYF. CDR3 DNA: TGCAGTGCTAGAGAAGGGACAGGGGGTCTCTACGAGCAGTACTTC.

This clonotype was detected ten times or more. CDR3 sequence reads: CSARRVNYNEQFF. CDR3 nucleotide sequence: TGCAGTGCCCGGAGGGTCAACTACAATGAGCAGTTCTTC. The gene calls are TRBV20-1 and TRBJ2-1; possibly TRBD2 for D (6 bases). Deletions cut 6 bases from V and 3 bases from J, with 12 bases between. CDR1 is DFQATT and CDR2 is SNEGSKA in the germline V gene (reference sequence). CDR3 length equals 13 residues.

CDR3 coding DNA: TGTGCCAGCAGCTTAGCACTTTTCCCTCTTGGGGGGGACAACCAGCCCCAGCATTTT. Translated: CASSLALFPLGGDNQPQHF. The rearrangement links TRBV7-4 to TRBJ1-5; TRBD1 is a possible D gene (6 bases). This CDR3 is 19 amino acids long. Germline loops: CDR1 SGHVT, CDR2 SQSDAQ. V was shortened by 0 bases and J by 7 bases, with 25 bases between the two germline ends.

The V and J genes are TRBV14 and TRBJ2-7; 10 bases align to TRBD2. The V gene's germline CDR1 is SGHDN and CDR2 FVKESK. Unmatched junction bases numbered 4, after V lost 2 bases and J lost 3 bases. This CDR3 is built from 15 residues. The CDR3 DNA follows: TGTGCCAGCAGCCAACTCCTAGCGGGAGACTACGAGCAGTACTTC. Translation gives CASSQLLAGDYEQYF.

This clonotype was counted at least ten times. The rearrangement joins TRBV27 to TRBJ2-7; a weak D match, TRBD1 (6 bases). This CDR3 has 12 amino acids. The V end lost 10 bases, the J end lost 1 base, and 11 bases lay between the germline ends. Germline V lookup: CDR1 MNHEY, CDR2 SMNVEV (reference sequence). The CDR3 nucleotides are TGTGCCACCAGAGGGGGTTCCTACGAGCAGTACTTC. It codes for CATRGGSYEQYF.

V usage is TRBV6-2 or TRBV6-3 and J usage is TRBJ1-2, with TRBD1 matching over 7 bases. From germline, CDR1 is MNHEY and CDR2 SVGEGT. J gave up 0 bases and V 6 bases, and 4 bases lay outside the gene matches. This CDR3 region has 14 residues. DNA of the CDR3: TGTGCCAGCAGCGGGACAGCGACTAACTATGGCTACACCTTC. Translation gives CASSGTATNYGYTF.

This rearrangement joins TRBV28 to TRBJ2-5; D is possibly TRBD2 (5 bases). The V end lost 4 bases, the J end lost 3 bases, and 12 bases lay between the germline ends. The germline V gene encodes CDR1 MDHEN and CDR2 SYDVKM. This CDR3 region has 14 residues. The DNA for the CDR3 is TGTGCCAGCAGTTGGTACGGGGAGAAAGAGACCCAGTACTTC. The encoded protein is CASSWYGEKETQYF.

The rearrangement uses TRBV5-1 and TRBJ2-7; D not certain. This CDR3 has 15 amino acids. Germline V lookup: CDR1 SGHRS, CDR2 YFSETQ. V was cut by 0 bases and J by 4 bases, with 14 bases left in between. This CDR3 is CASSLGFYNGYEQYF. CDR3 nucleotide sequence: TGCGCCAGCAGCTTGGGGTTCTACAATGGATACGAGCAGTACTTC.

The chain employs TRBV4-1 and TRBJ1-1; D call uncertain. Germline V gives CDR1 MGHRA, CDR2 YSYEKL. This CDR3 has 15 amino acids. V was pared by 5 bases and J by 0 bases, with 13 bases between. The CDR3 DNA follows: TGCGCCAGCAGCGCGAGGGCCTTCCTGAACACTGAAGCTTTCTTT. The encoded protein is CASSARAFLNTEAFF.

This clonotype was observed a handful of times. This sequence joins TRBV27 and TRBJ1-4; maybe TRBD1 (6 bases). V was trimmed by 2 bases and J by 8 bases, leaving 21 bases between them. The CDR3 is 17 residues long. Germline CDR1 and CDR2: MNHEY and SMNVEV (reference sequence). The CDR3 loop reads CASSLQSGSGAQEKLFF. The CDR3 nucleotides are TGTGCCAGCAGTTTACAGTCAGGTTCGGGGGCGCAGGAAAAACTGTTTTTT.

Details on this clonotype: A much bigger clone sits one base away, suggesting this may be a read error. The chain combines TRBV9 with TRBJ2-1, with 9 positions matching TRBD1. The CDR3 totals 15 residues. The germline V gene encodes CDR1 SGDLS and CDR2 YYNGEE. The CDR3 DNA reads TGTGCCAGCAGCTTACAGGGGGCGTACTACAATGGGCAGTTCTTC. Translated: CASSLQGAYYNGQFF.

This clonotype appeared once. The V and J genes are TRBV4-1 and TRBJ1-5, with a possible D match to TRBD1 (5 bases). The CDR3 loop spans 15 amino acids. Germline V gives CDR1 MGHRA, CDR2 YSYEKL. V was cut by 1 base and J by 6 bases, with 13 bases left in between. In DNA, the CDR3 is TGCGCCAGCAGCCAAGTACAGGAGCCCGGTCAGCCCCAGCATTTT. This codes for CASSQVQEPGQPQHF.

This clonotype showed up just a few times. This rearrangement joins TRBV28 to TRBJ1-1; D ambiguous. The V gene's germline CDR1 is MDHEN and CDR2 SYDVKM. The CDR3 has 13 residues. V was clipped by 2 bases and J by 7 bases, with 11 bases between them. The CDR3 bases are TGTGCCAGCAGTTTAACAGAGTCAAATGAAGCTTTCTTT. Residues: CASSLTESNEAFF.